Listed here are 3 T cell receptor beta chains from one sample, sequenced in a study of cytomegalovirus exposure and HLA in healthy donors. Primers for the PCR totalled 60 Vbeta and 13 Jbeta. This table comes from immunoSEQ multiplex PCR, and its TCRdb copy is limited to in-frame clones, with some not included. The profile shows 150,000 to 200,000 clones, roughly 80% of them singletons. Source material: PBMCs. These receptors were taken from a woman aged 18-30 years in good health and CMV-seronegative.

As concerns this clone: Sequence at one end of the junction differs from germline and may be a read error. The chain recombines TRBV7-9 with TRBJ1-2; TRBD1 aligns across 7 bases. Germline values: CDR1 SEHNR, CDR2 FQNEAQ (reference sequence). The CDR3 is made up of 14 amino acids. CDR3 bases: TGTTCCAGCAGCGCTCGGGACAGTAGCTATGGCTACACCTTC. Translation gives CSSSARDSSYGYTF.

This sequence joins TRBV28 and TRBJ2-3, with D maybe TRBD1 (7 bases). Germline V gene lookup returns CDR1 MDHEN and CDR2 SYDVKM. V was pared by 4 bases and J by 2 bases, with 10 bases between. CDR3 length equals 14 residues. CDR3 region: CASSSGGSTDTQYF. CDR3 sequence (DNA): TGTGCCAGCAGTTCAGGGGGGTCCACAGATACGCAGTATTTT.

The chain links TRBV27 to TRBJ1-2, with 8 bases identical to TRBD1. This CDR3 contains 13 residues. The V segment lost 3 bases and the J segment 8 bases; nucleotides outside the gene matches: 5. CDR1 is MNHEY, CDR2 SMNVEV, per germline (reference sequence). CDR3 loop: CASSFWGTGGYTF. DNA for the CDR3: TGTGCCAGCAGTTTCTGGGGGACAGGAGGCTACACCTTC.